Sequencing of this T cell receptor beta chain was carried out in a study of prognosis after radiotherapy for stage I lung cancer. Amplicons of TCR beta CDR3 were generated from genomic DNA by two-round multiplex PCR. With primers specific to each TRBV and TRBJ gene, the first-round PCR was performed. TCRdb recomputed calls from the multiplex PCR reads with MiXCR, one row per CDR3 protein. The sample records around 30,000 distinct CDR3 sequences, more than 30% being singletons. This clonotype appeared many times. Germline-derived CDR1 and CDR2 are KGHSH and LQKENI. V was cut by 3 bases and J by 4 bases, with 7 bases left in between. This CDR3 region has 13 residues.

The sample consisted of PBMCs, taken before or after stereotactic body radiation therapy (not recorded which). The gene calls are TRBV18 and TRBJ2-1; D is unclear. This TCR derives from a donor over 45 with non-small cell lung cancer. CDR3 residues: CASSPFTYNEQFF. In DNA form, the CDR3 reads TGTGCCAGCTCACCGTTTACATACAATGAGCAGTTCTTC.